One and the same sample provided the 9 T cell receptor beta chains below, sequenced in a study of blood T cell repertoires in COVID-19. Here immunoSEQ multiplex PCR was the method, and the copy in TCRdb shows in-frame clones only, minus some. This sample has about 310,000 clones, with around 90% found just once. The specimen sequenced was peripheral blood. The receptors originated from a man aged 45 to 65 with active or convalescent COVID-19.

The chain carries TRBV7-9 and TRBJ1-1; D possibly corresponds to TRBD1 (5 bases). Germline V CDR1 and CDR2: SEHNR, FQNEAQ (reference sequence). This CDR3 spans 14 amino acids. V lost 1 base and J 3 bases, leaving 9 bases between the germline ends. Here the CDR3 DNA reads TGTGCCAGCAGCTTAGGGTCCAGGGACACTGAAGCTTTCTTT. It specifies CASSLGSRDTEAFF.

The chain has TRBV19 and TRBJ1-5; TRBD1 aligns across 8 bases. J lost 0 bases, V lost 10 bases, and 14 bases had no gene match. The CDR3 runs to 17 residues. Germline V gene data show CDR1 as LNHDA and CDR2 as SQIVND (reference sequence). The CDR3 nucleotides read TGTGCCACCCGTGGCATACAGGGGGAGATTAGCAATCAGCCCCAGCATTTT. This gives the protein CATRGIQGEISNQPQHF.

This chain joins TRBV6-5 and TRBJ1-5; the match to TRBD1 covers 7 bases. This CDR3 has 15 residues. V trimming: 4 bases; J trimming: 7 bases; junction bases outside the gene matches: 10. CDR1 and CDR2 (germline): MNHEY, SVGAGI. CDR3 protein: CASSFSGTDGQPQHF. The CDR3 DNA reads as TGTGCCAGCAGTTTCTCCGGGACAGACGGCCAGCCCCAGCATTTT.

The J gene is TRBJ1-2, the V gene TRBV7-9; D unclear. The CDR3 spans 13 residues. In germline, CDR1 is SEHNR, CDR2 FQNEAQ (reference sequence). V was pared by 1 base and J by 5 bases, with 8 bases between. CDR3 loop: CASSLGESYGYTF. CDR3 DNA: TGTGCCAGCAGCTTAGGGGAGAGTTATGGCTACACCTTC.

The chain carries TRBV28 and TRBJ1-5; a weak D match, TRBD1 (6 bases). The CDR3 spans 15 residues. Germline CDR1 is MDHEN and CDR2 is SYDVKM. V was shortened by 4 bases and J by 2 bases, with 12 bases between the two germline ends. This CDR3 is CASSWSGVGNQPQHF. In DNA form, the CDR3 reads TGTGCCAGCAGTTGGTCAGGGGTGGGCAATCAGCCCCAGCATTTT.

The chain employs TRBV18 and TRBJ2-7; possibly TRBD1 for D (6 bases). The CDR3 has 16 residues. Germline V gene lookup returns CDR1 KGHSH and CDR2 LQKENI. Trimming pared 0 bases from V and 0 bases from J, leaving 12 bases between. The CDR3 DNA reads TGTGCCAGCTCACCACCGGGCCAGGGGAACTCCTACGAGCAGTACTTC. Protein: CASSPPGQGNSYEQYF.

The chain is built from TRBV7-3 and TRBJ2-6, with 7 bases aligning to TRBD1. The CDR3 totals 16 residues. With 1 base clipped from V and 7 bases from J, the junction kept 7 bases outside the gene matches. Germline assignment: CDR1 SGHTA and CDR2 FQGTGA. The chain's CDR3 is CASSLNGAGGANVLTF. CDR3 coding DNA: TGTGCCAGCAGCTTAAACGGGGCAGGGGGTGCCAACGTCCTGACTTTC.

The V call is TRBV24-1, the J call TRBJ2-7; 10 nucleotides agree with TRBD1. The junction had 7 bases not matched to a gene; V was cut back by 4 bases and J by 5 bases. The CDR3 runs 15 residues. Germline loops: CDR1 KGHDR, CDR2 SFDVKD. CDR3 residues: CATSDTRDRGHEQYF. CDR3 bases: TGTGCCACCAGTGACACCCGGGACAGGGGTCACGAGCAGTACTTC.

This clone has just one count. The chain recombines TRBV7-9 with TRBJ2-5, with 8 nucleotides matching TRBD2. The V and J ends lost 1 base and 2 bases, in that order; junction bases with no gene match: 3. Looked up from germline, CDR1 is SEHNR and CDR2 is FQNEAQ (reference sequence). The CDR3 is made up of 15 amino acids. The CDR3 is CASSLVSGVQETQYF. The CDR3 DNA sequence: TGTGCCAGCAGCTTAGTTAGCGGGGTTCAAGAGACCCAGTACTTC.